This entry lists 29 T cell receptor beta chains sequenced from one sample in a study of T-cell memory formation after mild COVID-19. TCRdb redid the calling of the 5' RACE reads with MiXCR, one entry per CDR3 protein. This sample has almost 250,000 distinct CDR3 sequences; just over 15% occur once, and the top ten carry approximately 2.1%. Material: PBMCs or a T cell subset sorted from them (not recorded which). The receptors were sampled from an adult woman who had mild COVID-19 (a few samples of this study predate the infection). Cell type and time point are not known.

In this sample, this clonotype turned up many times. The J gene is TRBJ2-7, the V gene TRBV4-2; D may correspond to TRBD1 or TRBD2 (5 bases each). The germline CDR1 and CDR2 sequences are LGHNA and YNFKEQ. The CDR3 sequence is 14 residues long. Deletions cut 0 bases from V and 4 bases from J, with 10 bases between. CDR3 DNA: TGTGCCAGCAGCCAAGATACGGGACGTTACGAGCAGTACTTC. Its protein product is CASSQDTGRYEQYF.

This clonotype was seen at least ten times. CDR3 in DNA: TGTGCCAGCAGCTTAGGCAATCAGCCCCAGCATTTT. It is translated as CASSLGNQPQHF. The chain combines TRBV7-8 with TRBJ1-5, with D unclear. The length of the CDR3 is 12 residues. Trimming removed 1 base from V and 2 bases from J, with 0 bases in between. In germline, CDR1 is SGHVS, CDR2 FQNEAQ.

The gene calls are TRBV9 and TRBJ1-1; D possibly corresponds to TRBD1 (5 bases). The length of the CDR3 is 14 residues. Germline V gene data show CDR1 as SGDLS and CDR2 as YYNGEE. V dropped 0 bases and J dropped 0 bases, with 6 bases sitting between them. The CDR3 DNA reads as TGTGCCAGCAGCGTAGAGGGGATGAACACTGAAGCTTTCTTT. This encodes CASSVEGMNTEAFF. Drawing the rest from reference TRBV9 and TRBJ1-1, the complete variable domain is DSGVTQTPKHLITATGQRVTLRCSPRSGDLSVYWYQQSLDQGLQFLIQYYNGEERAKGNILERFSAQQFPDLHSELNLSSLELGDSALYFCASSVEGMNTEAFFGQGTRLTVV.

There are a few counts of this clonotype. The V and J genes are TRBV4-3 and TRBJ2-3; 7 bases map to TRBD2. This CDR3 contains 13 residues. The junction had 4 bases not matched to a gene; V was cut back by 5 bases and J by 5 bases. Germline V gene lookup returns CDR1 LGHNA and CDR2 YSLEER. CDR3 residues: CASSGRAGDTQYF. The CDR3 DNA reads TGCGCCAGCAGCGGGAGGGCGGGAGATACGCAGTATTTT.

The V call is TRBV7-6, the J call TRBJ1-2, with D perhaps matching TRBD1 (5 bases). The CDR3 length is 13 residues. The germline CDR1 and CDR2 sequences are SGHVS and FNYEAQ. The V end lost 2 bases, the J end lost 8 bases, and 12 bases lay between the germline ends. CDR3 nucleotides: TGTGCCAGCAGCTTATTCTCAGGGTCCGGCTACACCTTC. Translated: CASSLFSGSGYTF.

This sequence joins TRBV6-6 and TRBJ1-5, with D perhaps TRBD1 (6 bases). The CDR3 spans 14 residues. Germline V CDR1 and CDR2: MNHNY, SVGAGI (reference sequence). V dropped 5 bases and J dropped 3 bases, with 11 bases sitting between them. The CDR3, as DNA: TGTGCCAGCAGTCAGGACAGCCCCAATCAGCCCCAGCATTTT. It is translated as CASSQDSPNQPQHF.

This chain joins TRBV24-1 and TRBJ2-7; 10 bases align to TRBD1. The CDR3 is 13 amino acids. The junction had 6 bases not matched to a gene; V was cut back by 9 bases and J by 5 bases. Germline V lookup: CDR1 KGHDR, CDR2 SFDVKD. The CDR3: CATGPGTGDEQYF. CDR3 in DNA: TGTGCCACCGGACCTGGGACAGGGGACGAGCAGTACTTC.

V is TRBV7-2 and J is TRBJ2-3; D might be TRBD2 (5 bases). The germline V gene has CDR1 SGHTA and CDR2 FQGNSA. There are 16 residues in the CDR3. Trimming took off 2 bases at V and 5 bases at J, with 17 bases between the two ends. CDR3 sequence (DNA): TGTGCCAGCAGCTTACCGGGCTCCGGGATCGGAGATACGCAGTATTTT. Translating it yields CASSLPGSGIGDTQYF.

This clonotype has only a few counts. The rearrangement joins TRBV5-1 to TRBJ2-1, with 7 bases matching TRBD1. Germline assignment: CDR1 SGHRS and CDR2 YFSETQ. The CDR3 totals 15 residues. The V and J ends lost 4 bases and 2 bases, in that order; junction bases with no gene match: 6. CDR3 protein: CASSPRGQTYNEQFF. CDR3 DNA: TGCGCCAGCAGCCCCAGGGGACAGACCTACAATGAGCAGTTCTTC.

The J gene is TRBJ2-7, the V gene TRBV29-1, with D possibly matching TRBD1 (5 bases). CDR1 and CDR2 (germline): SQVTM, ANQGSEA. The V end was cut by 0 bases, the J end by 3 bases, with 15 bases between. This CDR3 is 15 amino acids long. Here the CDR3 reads CSVEDRRGKNYEQYF. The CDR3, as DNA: TGCAGCGTTGAAGATCGAAGGGGAAAGAACTACGAGCAGTACTTC.

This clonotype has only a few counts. The CDR3 DNA sequence: TGTGCCAGCAGCTTAGCGGGCGGGAGGCCCAGCACAGATACGCAGTATTTT. Translated: CASSLAGGRPSTDTQYF. This rearrangement joins TRBV7-2 to TRBJ2-3; 8 nucleotides line up with TRBD2. The CDR3 consists of 17 residues. In germline, CDR1 is SGHTA, CDR2 FQGNSA. V lost 0 bases, J lost 0 bases, and 5 bases stayed unmatched.

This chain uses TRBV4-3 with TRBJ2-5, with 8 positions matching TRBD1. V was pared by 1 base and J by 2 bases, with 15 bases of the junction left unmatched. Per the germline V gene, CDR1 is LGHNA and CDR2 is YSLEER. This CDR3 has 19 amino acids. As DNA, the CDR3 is TGCGCCAGCAGCCAAGCTTCCCGCCGACAGGGGACCTCACAAGAGACCCAGTACTTC. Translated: CASSQASRRQGTSQETQYF.

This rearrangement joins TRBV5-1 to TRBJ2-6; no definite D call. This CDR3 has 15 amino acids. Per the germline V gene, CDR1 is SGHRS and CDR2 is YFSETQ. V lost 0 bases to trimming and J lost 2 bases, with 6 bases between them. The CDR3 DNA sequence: TGCGCCAGCAGCTTGGAACAAGCTGGGGCCAACGTCCTGACTTTC. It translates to CASSLEQAGANVLTF.

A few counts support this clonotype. The CDR3 here is CASSLIPNYGYTF. The CDR3 coding sequence is TGTGCCAGCAGCCTAATACCTAACTATGGCTACACCTTC. This chain joins TRBV12-3 or TRBV12-4 and TRBJ1-2; D is ambiguous. V lost 6 bases, J lost 0 bases, and 8 bases lay in between. CDR3 length: 13 residues.

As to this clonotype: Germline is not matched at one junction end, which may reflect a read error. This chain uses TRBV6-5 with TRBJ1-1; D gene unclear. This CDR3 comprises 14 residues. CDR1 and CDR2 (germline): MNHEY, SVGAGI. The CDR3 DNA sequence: TGTGCCACCAGATTTGACGGCCGAAGGGCTGAAGATTTCTTT. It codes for CATRFDGRRAEDFF.

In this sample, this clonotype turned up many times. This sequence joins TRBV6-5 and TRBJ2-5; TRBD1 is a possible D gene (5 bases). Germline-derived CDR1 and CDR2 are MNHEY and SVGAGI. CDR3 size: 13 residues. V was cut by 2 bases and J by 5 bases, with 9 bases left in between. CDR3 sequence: CASSYRQRETQYF. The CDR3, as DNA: TGTGCCAGCAGTTACAGACAGAGGGAGACCCAGTACTTC.

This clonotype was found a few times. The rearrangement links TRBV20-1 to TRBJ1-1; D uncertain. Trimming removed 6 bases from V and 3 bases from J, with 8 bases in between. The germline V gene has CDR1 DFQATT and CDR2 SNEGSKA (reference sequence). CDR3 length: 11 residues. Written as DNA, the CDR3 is TGCAGTGCCCCCAGACACACTGAAGCTTTCTTT. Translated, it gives CSAPRHTEAFF.

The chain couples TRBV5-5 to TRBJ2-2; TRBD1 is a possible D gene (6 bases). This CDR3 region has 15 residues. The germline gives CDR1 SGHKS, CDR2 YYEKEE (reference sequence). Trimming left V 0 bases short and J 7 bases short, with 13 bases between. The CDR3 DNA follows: TGTGCCAGCAGCTTGGTCTCAGGGGCGAGCGGGGAGCTGTTTTTT. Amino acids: CASSLVSGASGELFF.

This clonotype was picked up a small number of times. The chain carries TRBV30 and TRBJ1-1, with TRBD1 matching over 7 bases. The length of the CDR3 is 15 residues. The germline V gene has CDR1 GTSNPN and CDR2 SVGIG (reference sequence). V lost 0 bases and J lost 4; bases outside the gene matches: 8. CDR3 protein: CAWSVMGTVSTEAFF. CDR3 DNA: TGTGCCTGGAGTGTAATGGGGACAGTGAGCACTGAAGCTTTCTTT.

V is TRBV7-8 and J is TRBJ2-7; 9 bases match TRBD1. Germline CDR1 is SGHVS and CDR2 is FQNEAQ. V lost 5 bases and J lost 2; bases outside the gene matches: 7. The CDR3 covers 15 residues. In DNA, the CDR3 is TGTGCCAGCAGCATGGGGACAGGGTCGACCTACGAGCAGTACTTC. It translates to CASSMGTGSTYEQYF.

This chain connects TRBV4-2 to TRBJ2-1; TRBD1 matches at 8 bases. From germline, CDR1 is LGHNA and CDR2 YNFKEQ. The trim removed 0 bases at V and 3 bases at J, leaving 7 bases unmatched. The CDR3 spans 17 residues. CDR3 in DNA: TGTGCCAGCAGCCAAGAGCCGCAGGGGGCTAGCTACAATGAGCAGTTCTTC. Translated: CASSQEPQGASYNEQFF.

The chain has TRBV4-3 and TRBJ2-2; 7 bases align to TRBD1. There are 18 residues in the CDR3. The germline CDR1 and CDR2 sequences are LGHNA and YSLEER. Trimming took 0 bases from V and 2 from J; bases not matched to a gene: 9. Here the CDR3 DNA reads TGCGCCAGCAGCCAAGACATGGTGGCAGGGGGAAACACCGGGGAGCTGTTTTTT. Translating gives CASSQDMVAGGNTGELFF.

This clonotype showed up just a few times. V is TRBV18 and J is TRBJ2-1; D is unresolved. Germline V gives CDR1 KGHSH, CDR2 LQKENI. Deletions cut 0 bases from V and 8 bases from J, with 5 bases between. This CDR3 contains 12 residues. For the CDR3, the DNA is TGTGCCAGCTCACCACCTGGTTATGAGCAGTTCTTC. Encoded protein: CASSPPGYEQFF.

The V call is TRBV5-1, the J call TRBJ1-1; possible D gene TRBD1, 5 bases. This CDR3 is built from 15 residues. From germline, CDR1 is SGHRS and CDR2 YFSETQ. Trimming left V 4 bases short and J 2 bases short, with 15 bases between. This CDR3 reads CASSRAGDRNTEAFF. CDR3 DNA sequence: TGCGCCAGCAGCCGAGCGGGGGATAGAAACACTGAAGCTTTCTTT. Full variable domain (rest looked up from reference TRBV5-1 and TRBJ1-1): KAGVTQTPRYLIKTRGQQVTLSCSPISGHRSVSWYQQTPGQGLQFLFEYFSETQRNKGNFPGRFSGRQFSNSRSEMNVSTLELGDSALYLCASSRAGDRNTEAFFGQGTRLTVV.

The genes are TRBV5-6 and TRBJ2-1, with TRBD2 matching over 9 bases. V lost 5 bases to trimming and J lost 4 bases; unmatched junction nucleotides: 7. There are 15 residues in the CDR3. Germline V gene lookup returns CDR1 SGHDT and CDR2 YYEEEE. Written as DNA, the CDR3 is TGTGCCAGCAGGGGTAGCGGGAGAAGGTACAATGAGCAGTTCTTC. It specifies CASRGSGRRYNEQFF. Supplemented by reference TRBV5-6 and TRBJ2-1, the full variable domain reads DAGVTQSPTHLIKTRGQQVTLRCSPKSGHDTVSWYQQALGQGPQFIFQYYEEEERQRGNFPDRFSGHQFPNYSSELNVNALLLGDSALYLCASRGSGRRYNEQFFGPGTRLTVL.

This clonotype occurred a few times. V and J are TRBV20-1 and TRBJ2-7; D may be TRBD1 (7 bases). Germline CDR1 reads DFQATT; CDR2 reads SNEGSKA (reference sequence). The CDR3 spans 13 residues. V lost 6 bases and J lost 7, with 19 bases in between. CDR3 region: CSAGGRGTGEQYF. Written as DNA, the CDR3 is TGCAGTGCAGGTGGCAGGGGGACTGGAGAGCAGTACTTC.

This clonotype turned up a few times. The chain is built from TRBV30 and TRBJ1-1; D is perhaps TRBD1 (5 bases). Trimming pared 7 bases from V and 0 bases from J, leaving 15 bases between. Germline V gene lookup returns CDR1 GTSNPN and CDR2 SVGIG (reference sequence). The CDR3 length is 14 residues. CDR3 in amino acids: CASNRGLLNTEAFF. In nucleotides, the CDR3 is TGTGCCTCTAATCGGGGCCTTTTGAACACTGAAGCTTTCTTT.

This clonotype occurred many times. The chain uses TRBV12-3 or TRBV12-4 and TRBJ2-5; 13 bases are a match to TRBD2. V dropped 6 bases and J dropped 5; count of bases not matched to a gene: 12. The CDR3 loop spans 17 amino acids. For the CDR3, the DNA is TGTGCCAGCAGCCGGGAAGGACTAGCGGGAGTTCGGGAGACCCAGTACTTC. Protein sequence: CASSREGLAGVRETQYF.

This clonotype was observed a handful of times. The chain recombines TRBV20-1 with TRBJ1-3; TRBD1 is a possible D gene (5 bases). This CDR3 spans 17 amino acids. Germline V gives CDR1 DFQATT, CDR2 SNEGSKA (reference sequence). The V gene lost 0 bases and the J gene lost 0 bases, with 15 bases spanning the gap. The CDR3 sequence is CSARDQAGPTSGNTIYF. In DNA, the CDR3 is TGCAGTGCTAGAGATCAGGCAGGGCCCACCTCTGGAAACACCATATATTTT.